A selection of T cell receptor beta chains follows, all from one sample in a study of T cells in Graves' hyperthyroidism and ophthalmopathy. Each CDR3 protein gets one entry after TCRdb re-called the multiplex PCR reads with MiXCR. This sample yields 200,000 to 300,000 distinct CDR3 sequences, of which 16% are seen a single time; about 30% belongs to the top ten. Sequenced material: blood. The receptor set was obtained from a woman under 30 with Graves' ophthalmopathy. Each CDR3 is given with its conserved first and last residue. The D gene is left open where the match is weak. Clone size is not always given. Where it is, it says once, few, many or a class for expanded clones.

CDR3aa: CASSLNLKRETQYF
CDR3nt: TGTGCCAGCAGTTTAAATCTCAAGCGAGAGACCCAGTACTTC
j_gene: TRBJ2-5
abundance: many
v_gene: TRBV12-3/TRBV12-4
d_gene: .

CDR3aa: CASSQTGRLNTEAFF
CDR3nt: TGCGCCAGCAGCCAAACGGGACGGTTGAACACTGAAGCTTTCTTT
j_gene: TRBJ1-1
abundance: many
v_gene: TRBV4-1
d_gene: .

CDR3aa: CSAVSGTSGTQETQYF
CDR3nt: TGCAGTGCTGTATCCGGGACTAGCGGGACTCAAGAGACCCAGTACTTC
j_gene: TRBJ2-5
abundance: many
v_gene: TRBV20-1
d_gene: TRBD2

CDR3aa: CASSLEQFNQPQHF
CDR3nt: TGTGCCAGCAGTTTAGAACAGTTCAATCAGCCCCAGCATTTT
j_gene: TRBJ1-5
abundance: many
v_gene: TRBV12-3/TRBV12-4
d_gene: .

CDR3aa: CASGIGTDYGYTF
CDR3nt: TGTGCTAGTGGCATCGGGACAGACTATGGCTACACCTTC
j_gene: TRBJ1-2
abundance: many
v_gene: TRBV12-5
d_gene: TRBD1

CDR3aa: CASSGGQETQYF
CDR3nt: TGTGCCAGCAGTGGGGGGCAAGAGACCCAGTACTTC
j_gene: TRBJ2-5
abundance: .
v_gene: TRBV2
d_gene: .

CDR3aa: CASNSQNQPQHF
CDR3nt: TGTGCCAGTAATAGTCAGAATCAGCCCCAGCATTTT
j_gene: TRBJ1-5
abundance: many
v_gene: TRBV19
d_gene: .

CDR3aa: CASSEQGGINYGYTF
CDR3nt: TGTGCCAGCAGCGAACAGGGGGGGATTAACTATGGCTACACCTTC
j_gene: TRBJ1-2
abundance: many
v_gene: TRBV13
d_gene: TRBD1

CDR3aa: CASSLGRTNEKLFF
CDR3nt: TGTGCCAGCAGCTTAGGTCGGACTAATGAAAAACTGTTTTTT
j_gene: TRBJ1-4
abundance: many
v_gene: TRBV7-8
d_gene: .

CDR3aa: CASSSLGTGGHYEQYF
CDR3nt: TGTGCCAGCAGTTCTCTCGGGACAGGGGGCCACTACGAGCAGTACTTC
j_gene: TRBJ2-7
abundance: .
v_gene: TRBV28
d_gene: TRBD1

CDR3aa: CASSLRRGGNTGELFF
CDR3nt: TGCGCCAGCAGCTTGCGAAGGGGAGGGAACACCGGGGAGCTGTTTTTT
j_gene: TRBJ2-2
abundance: many
v_gene: TRBV5-1
d_gene: .

CDR3aa: CASSPSGTALIYGYTF
CDR3nt: TGTGCCAGCAGTCCCTCCGGGACAGCGCTCATTTATGGCTACACCTTC
j_gene: TRBJ1-2
abundance: .
v_gene: TRBV25-1
d_gene: TRBD1

CDR3aa: CASRPAGGSYEQYF
CDR3nt: TGTGCCAGCAGGCCAGCGGGAGGCTCCTACGAGCAGTACTTC
j_gene: TRBJ2-7
abundance: many
v_gene: TRBV28
d_gene: TRBD2

CDR3aa: CSAQTGANYGYTF
CDR3nt: TGCAGTGCACAGACAGGGGCTAACTATGGCTACACCTTC
j_gene: TRBJ1-2
abundance: .
v_gene: TRBV20-1
d_gene: TRBD1

CDR3aa: CASMGPSSYNEQFF
CDR3nt: TGTGCCAGCATGGGGCCAAGCTCCTACAATGAGCAGTTCTTC
j_gene: TRBJ2-1
abundance: many
v_gene: TRBV12-3/TRBV12-4
d_gene: .

CDR3aa: CAWKKGGSSYEQFF
CDR3nt: TGTGCCTGGAAGAAAGGCGGGAGTAGCTATGAGCAGTTCTTC
j_gene: TRBJ2-1
abundance: many
v_gene: TRBV30
d_gene: TRBD2

CDR3aa: CASNRVKGELFF
CDR3nt: TGTGCCAGCAATCGCGTGAAGGGGGAGCTGTTTTTT
j_gene: TRBJ2-2
abundance: many
v_gene: TRBV9
d_gene: .

CDR3aa: CASSFSTSYEQFF
CDR3nt: TGTGCCAGCAGTTTTTCGACTAGCTATGAGCAGTTCTTC
j_gene: TRBJ2-1
abundance: many
v_gene: TRBV28
d_gene: TRBD2

CDR3aa: CASSVDTSGTPYEQYF
CDR3nt: TGTGCCAGCAGCGTTGATACTAGCGGGACCCCCTACGAGCAGTACTTC
j_gene: TRBJ2-7
abundance: few
v_gene: TRBV5-4
d_gene: TRBD2

CDR3aa: CAGGGLQETQYF
CDR3nt: TGTGCCGGCGGAGGATTACAAGAGACCCAGTACTTC
j_gene: TRBJ2-5
abundance: many
v_gene: TRBV7-9
d_gene: .

CDR3aa: CASSYGVFLYEQYF
CDR3nt: TGTGCCAGCAGTTATGGTGTTTTTCTATACGAGCAGTACTTC
j_gene: TRBJ2-7
abundance: many
v_gene: TRBV6-2/TRBV6-3
d_gene: .

CDR3aa: CSALEAGGSEKLFF
CDR3nt: TGCAGTGCTCTCGAGGCGGGGGGTAGTGAAAAACTGTTTTTT
j_gene: TRBJ1-4
abundance: many
v_gene: TRBV20-1
d_gene: .

CDR3aa: CSAGNQGLRAGELFF
CDR3nt: TGCAGTGCAGGCAATCAAGGGCTAAGAGCCGGGGAGCTGTTTTTT
j_gene: TRBJ2-2
abundance: many
v_gene: TRBV20-1
d_gene: .

CDR3aa: CASSRDRVHATEAFF
CDR3nt: TGTGCCAGCAGCAGGGACAGGGTTCACGCCACTGAAGCTTTCTTT
j_gene: TRBJ1-1
abundance: many
v_gene: TRBV7-2
d_gene: TRBD1

CDR3aa: CASSPRGTGVFNEQFF
CDR3nt: TGTGCCAGCTCACCTCGTGGGACAGGGGTGTTTAATGAGCAGTTCTTC
j_gene: TRBJ2-1
abundance: many
v_gene: TRBV18
d_gene: TRBD1

CDR3aa: CSARETGGITEAFF
CDR3nt: TGCAGTGCTCGGGAGACAGGGGGCATCACTGAAGCTTTCTTT
j_gene: TRBJ1-1
abundance: .
v_gene: TRBV20-1
d_gene: TRBD1

CDR3aa: CASSLVIPVNTGELFF
CDR3nt: TGTGCCAGCAGCTTAGTAATTCCAGTTAACACCGGGGAGCTGTTTTTT
j_gene: TRBJ2-2
abundance: many
v_gene: TRBV7-9
d_gene: .

CDR3aa: CASSFEGSYNEQFF
CDR3nt: TGCGCCAGCAGCTTTGAGGGCTCCTACAATGAGCAGTTCTTC
j_gene: TRBJ2-1
abundance: many
v_gene: TRBV5-1
d_gene: .

CDR3aa: CASSLDPSNNEQFF
CDR3nt: TGCGCCAGCAGCTTGGATCCTAGCAACAATGAGCAGTTCTTC
j_gene: TRBJ2-1
abundance: many
v_gene: TRBV5-1
d_gene: .

CDR3aa: CASSLAGPETQYF
CDR3nt: TGTGCCAGCAGCTTAGCAGGGCCAGAGACCCAGTACTTC
j_gene: TRBJ2-5
abundance: many
v_gene: TRBV7-2
d_gene: .

CDR3aa: CASSEQGTGEGNTIYF
CDR3nt: TGTGCCAGCAGTGAACAAGGGACAGGGGAAGGAAACACCATATATTTT
j_gene: TRBJ1-3
abundance: .
v_gene: TRBV28
d_gene: TRBD1

CDR3aa: CASFRPGTDYGYTF
CDR3nt: TGTGCCAGTTTTAGACCCGGGACAGACTATGGCTACACCTTC
j_gene: TRBJ1-2
abundance: many
v_gene: TRBV28
d_gene: TRBD1

CDR3aa: CSVSYPGTGRNEQFF
CDR3nt: TGCAGCGTCTCCTACCCCGGGACAGGGAGGAATGAGCAGTTCTTC
j_gene: TRBJ2-1
abundance: .
v_gene: TRBV29-1
d_gene: TRBD1

CDR3aa: CASSYLGGQDNSPLHF
CDR3nt: TGTGCCAGCAGTTACTTGGGGGGGCAGGATAATTCACCCCTCCACTTT
j_gene: TRBJ1-6
abundance: many
v_gene: TRBV6-5
d_gene: .

CDR3aa: CSARGWTYQETQYF
CDR3nt: TGCAGTGCTAGAGGTTGGACGTACCAAGAGACCCAGTACTTC
j_gene: TRBJ2-5
abundance: many
v_gene: TRBV20-1
d_gene: .

CDR3aa: CATSEGTVVYEQYF
CDR3nt: TGTGCCACATCCGAGGGGACGGTGGTCTACGAGCAGTACTTC
j_gene: TRBJ2-7
abundance: many
v_gene: TRBV15
d_gene: .